Listed here are 18 T cell receptor beta chains from one sample, sequenced in a study of OX40 agonist ivuxolimab in advanced cancers. Profiling relied on immunoSEQ multiplex PCR, and the TCRdb table lists in-frame clones only, not all of them. The sample shows 90,000 to 100,000 clones, roughly 95% of them seen only once. The sample was CD4+ or CD8+ T cells sorted from blood, taken in a trial of the OX40 agonist ivuxolimab. These receptors originate from an adult with an advanced solid tumor such as melanoma, head and neck, liver or kidney cancer.

This clone was picked up one time. The chain joins TRBV7-9 to TRBJ2-3; 8 bases agree with TRBD2. J was trimmed by 6 bases and V by 7 bases; bases with no gene match: 12. The germline gives CDR1 SEHNR, CDR2 FQNEAQ (reference sequence). The CDR3 spans 15 residues. The CDR3 region is CASNGGGAGADTQYF. CDR3 DNA: TGTGCCAGCAACGGGGGAGGAGCGGGGGCGGATACGCAGTATTTT.

This clone was recorded a few times. This chain connects TRBV7-9 to TRBJ2-7; D remains ambiguous. Germline V lookup: CDR1 SEHNR, CDR2 FQNEAQ (reference sequence). This CDR3 spans 13 amino acids. Trimming stripped 5 bases from V and 7 bases from J, with 15 bases between. The CDR3 region has the DNA TGTGCCAGCAGCGATCCCATCCGACCTGAGCAGTACTTC. This codes for CASSDPIRPEQYF.

With regard to this clone: Different DNA sequences within this sample yield the same CDR3. This rearrangement joins TRBV27 to TRBJ2-7; D is possibly TRBD1 (6 bases). This CDR3 has 13 amino acids. Trimming took 0 bases from V and 3 from J, leaving 6 bases between them. Germline lookup yields CDR1 MNHEY and CDR2 SMNVEV (reference sequence). CDR3 residues: CASSLSTGYEQYF. CDR3 DNA: TGTGCCAGCAGTTTATCGACAGGCTACGAGCAGTACTTC.

To note about this clone: The same CDR3 also results from other DNA sequences found in this sample. The V call is TRBV6-5, the J call TRBJ2-2; weak D call: TRBD2 (5 bases). The CDR3 has 16 amino acids. Trimming left V 0 bases short and J 4 bases short, with 12 bases between. Germline CDR1 and CDR2: MNHEY and SVGAGI. Written as DNA, the CDR3 is TGTGCCAGCAGTTACTCTCCGTTAGGGAGCACCGGGGAGCTGTTTTTT. Its protein is CASSYSPLGSTGELFF.

The chain uses TRBV5-1 and TRBJ2-1, with D perhaps given as TRBD1 or TRBD2 (5 bases each). V lost 0 bases, J lost 5 bases, and 12 bases lay in between. CDR3 length: 15 residues. From germline, CDR1 is SGHRS and CDR2 YFSETQ. The CDR3 nucleotides read TGCGCCAGCAGCTTGGCCATAGGGACCAACAATGAGCAGTTCTTC. Translating gives CASSLAIGTNNEQFF.

The chain couples TRBV5-1 to TRBJ1-2; D is possibly TRBD1 (6 bases). V gave up 0 bases and J gave up 3 bases, with 12 bases separating them. CDR1 SGHRS and CDR2 YFSETQ come from the germline V gene. The CDR3 is made up of 15 amino acids. The CDR3 DNA is TGCGCCAGCAGCTTGGAGCAGGGGTCGGACTATGGCTACACCTTC. The encoded protein is CASSLEQGSDYGYTF.

Worth noting for this clone: One junction end disagrees with the germline gene, perhaps due to a read error. The CDR3: CASRSFNEQFF. DNA for the CDR3: TGTGCCAGTAGATCCTTCAATGAGCAGTTCTTC. The chain is built from TRBV19 and TRBJ2-1; D remains unclear. Germline values: CDR1 LNHDA, CDR2 SQIVND (reference sequence). The CDR3 has 11 amino acids.

The chain couples TRBV7-3 to TRBJ2-1; D possibly corresponds to TRBD1 (6 bases). The V end lost 4 bases, the J end lost 3 bases, and 13 bases lay between the germline ends. The CDR3 spans 15 residues. Germline CDR1 reads SGHTA; CDR2 reads FQGTGA. CDR3 sequence reads: CASSSREGGYNEQFF. Here the CDR3 DNA reads TGTGCCAGCAGCTCCAGGGAAGGGGGCTACAATGAGCAGTTCTTC.

The chain recombines TRBV19 with TRBJ1-1; D possibly corresponds to TRBD1 (6 bases). The CDR3 is 13 amino acids. The ends were cut back, 10 bases at V and 6 bases at J, with 18 bases in the middle. Germline CDR1 reads LNHDA; CDR2 reads SQIVND (reference sequence). The CDR3 DNA follows: TGTGCCACCCATAGAGGGGGATTGGCTGAAGCTTTCTTT. Translating it yields CATHRGGLAEAFF.

The chain is built from TRBV6-5 and TRBJ2-7; 12 bases line up with TRBD2. After removal of 4 bases from V and 6 bases from J, the junction contained 1 base not matched to a gene. The CDR3 extends over 13 amino acids. Germline values: CDR1 MNHEY, CDR2 SVGAGI. CDR3 nucleotides: TGTGCCAGCAGTTCGGGACTAGCGGGCGAGCAGTACTTC. Translation gives CASSSGLAGEQYF.

J is TRBJ2-1 and V is TRBV5-4, with D perhaps TRBD2 (6 bases). The germline V gene has CDR1 SGHNT and CDR2 YYREEE (reference sequence). The length of the CDR3 is 14 residues. Trimming took off 1 base at V and 3 bases at J, with 8 bases between the two ends. As DNA, the CDR3 is TGTGCCAGCAGCTTGTCCGGGAGCTACAATGAGCAGTTCTTC. It translates to CASSLSGSYNEQFF.

The V call is TRBV5-1, the J call TRBJ2-1; tentatively, D is TRBD1 or TRBD2 (6 bases each). The CDR3 is 15 residues long. Germline V gene sequence: CDR1 SGHRS, CDR2 YFSETQ. Trimming removed 0 bases from V and 7 bases from J, with 14 bases in between. The CDR3 loop reads CASSLDGGGGNEQFF. In DNA form, the CDR3 reads TGCGCCAGCAGCTTGGATGGCGGAGGGGGAAATGAGCAGTTCTTC.

This chain uses TRBV6-1 with TRBJ2-7, with D tentatively TRBD2 (6 bases). This CDR3 spans 13 amino acids. V lost 6 bases and J 1 base, leaving 10 bases between the germline ends. CDR1 MNHNS and CDR2 SASEGT come from the germline V gene. The CDR3 here is CASSAGRSYEQYF. Here the CDR3 DNA reads TGTGCCAGCAGCGCGGGACGGTCCTACGAGCAGTACTTC.

A single count supports this clone. The chain combines TRBV11-3 with TRBJ2-1, with 8 bases fitting TRBD2. Per the germline V gene, CDR1 is SGHNT and CDR2 is YENEEA. The CDR3 spans 16 residues. J gave up 3 bases and V 4 bases, and 8 bases lay outside the gene matches. As DNA, the CDR3 is TGTGCCAGCAGCTCCGACGGGGGGGCGATCTACAATGAGCAGTTCTTC. Encoded protein: CASSSDGGAIYNEQFF.

A single count supports this clone. V and J are TRBV30 and TRBJ1-2; D is ambiguous. Germline V CDR1 and CDR2: GTSNPN, SVGIG (reference sequence). Trimming cost V 0 bases and J 4 bases, with 9 bases left between them. This CDR3 spans 13 amino acids. CDR3 nucleotide sequence: TGTGCCTGGAGTGTTGGGGTAACCTATGGCTACACCTTC. It codes for CAWSVGVTYGYTF.

This chain links TRBV27 with TRBJ2-1, with 11 bases matching TRBD2. V shed 5 bases and J 9 bases; nucleotides not matched to a gene: 3. The germline gives CDR1 MNHEY, CDR2 SMNVEV (reference sequence). The CDR3 is 13 amino acids. The CDR3 DNA follows: TGTGCCAGCAGTGGGACTAGCGGCAGTGAGCAGTTCTTC. Amino acids: CASSGTSGSEQFF.

This rearrangement joins TRBV9 to TRBJ2-7; a possible D gene is TRBD1 (5 bases). Trimming removed 0 bases at V and 6 bases at J, with 7 bases between. The CDR3 spans 12 residues. The germline gives CDR1 SGDLS, CDR2 YYNGEE. The CDR3 bases are TGTGCCAGCAGCGTAGGCGACAGCGAGCAGTACTTC. Its protein product is CASSVGDSEQYF.

The chain joins TRBV28 to TRBJ2-5; 10 bases are shared with TRBD2. The V gene's germline CDR1 is MDHEN and CDR2 SYDVKM. Trimming cost V 7 bases and J 1 base; bases outside gene matches: 6. This CDR3 spans 15 amino acids. DNA of the CDR3: TGTGCCAGCAAACGACTAGCGGGCTCCCAAGAGACCCAGTACTTC. Translation gives CASKRLAGSQETQYF.